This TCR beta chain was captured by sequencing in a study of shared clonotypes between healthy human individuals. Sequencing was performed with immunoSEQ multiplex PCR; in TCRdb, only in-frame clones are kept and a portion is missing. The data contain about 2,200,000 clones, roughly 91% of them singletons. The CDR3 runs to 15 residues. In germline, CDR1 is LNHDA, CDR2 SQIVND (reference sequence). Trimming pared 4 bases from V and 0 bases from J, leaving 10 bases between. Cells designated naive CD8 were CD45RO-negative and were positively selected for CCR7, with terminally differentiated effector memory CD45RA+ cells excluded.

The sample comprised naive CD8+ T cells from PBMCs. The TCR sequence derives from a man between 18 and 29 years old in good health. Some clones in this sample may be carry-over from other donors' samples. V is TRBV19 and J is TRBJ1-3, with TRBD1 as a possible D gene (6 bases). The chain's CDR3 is CASSRDTSSGNTIYF. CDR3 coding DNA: TGTGCCAGTAGTAGGGACACCAGCTCTGGAAACACCATATATTTT.